This T cell receptor (beta chain) was sequenced for a study of T cell responses to AZD1222 COVID-19 vaccine. In the case of this clone: Its specificity is unknown.

Study-wide points: Spike as a whole was targeted by vaccine-associated CD4 TCRs, dominant at 160-218 and 743-854.

The table came from immunoSEQ multiplex PCR; TCRdb's copy has only in-frame clones and leaves some out. Of 65,000 to 80,000 clones listed, about 85% are singletons. The CDR3 totals 17 residues. Germline CDR1 and CDR2: SEHNR and FQNEAQ (reference sequence). V was clipped by 3 bases and J by 6 bases, with 20 bases between them. This clonotype originated in an adult in good health. The rearrangement uses TRBV7-9 and TRBJ2-2, with a possible D match to TRBD2 (6 bases). The sequences come from peripheral blood, collected on day 0 of AZD1222 vaccination. CDR3 amino acids: CASSLGDGSGFAGELFF. The CDR3 DNA reads as TGTGCCAGCAGCTTGGGAGACGGGAGTGGGTTTGCCGGGGAGCTGTTTTTT. The variable domain in full, with the rest retrieved from reference TRBV7-9 and TRBJ2-2, is DTGVSQNPRHKITKRGQNVTFRCDPISEHNRLYWYRQTLGQGPEFLTYFQNEAQLEKSRLLSDRFSAERPKGSFSTLEIQRTEQGDSAMYLCASSLGDGSGFAGELFFGEGSRLTVL.